Listed below are T cell receptor beta chains from one sample, sequenced in a study of preoperative IRX-2 immunotherapy in early breast cancer. The assay was immunoSEQ multiplex PCR, and TCRdb's table has in-frame clones only and misses some. Altogether approximately 25,000 clones are present, around 72% being singletons, with the ten largest covering under 7%. This material consisted of lymph node tissue, taken after IRX-2 immunotherapy. These receptors all stem from a human donor with breast cancer. CDR3s include the opening cysteine and the closing phenylalanine or tryptophan. D genes are given only for firm matches. Expanded clones get a size class; other rows say once, few or many, or leave the size out.

clone size | J gene | V gene | D gene | CDR3 protein | CDR3 DNA
- | TRBJ2-5 | TRBV5-1 | TRBD1 | CASSPEGGRETQYF | TGCGCCAGCAGCCCCGAAGGGGGCCGCGAGACCCAGTACTTC
- | TRBJ2-1 | TRBV5-1 | TRBD1 | CASSSNRDRGTFANNEQFF | TGCGCCAGCAGCTCGAACCGGGACAGGGGAACGTTCGCGAACAATGAGCAGTTCTTC
- | TRBJ1-5 | TRBV6-8 | TRBD1 | CASTSGGSGQPQHF | TGTGCCAGCACCTCAGGGGGCTCAGGCCAGCCCCAGCATTTT
- | TRBJ2-2 | TRBV5-1 | - | CASSLVIGGNTGELFF | TGCGCCAGCAGCTTGGTTATCGGAGGGAACACCGGGGAGCTGTTTTTT
- | TRBJ2-5 | TRBV7-5 | - | CASGPRLAGGPQETQYF | TGTGCCAGCGGACCTCGACTAGCGGGAGGGCCCCAAGAGACCCAGTACTTC
few | TRBJ1-4 | TRBV28 | TRBD1 | CASSPSTGGYEKLFF | TGTGCCAGCAGTCCCTCAACAGGGGGCTATGAAAAACTGTTTTTT
- | TRBJ2-1 | TRBV7-7 | TRBD2 | CASSFGLAGIYNEQFF | TGTGCCAGCAGCTTTGGGCTAGCGGGAATTTACAATGAGCAGTTCTTC
- | TRBJ1-4 | TRBV15 | - | CATSRVSGTNEKLFF | TGTGCCACCAGCAGAGTATCCGGGACTAATGAAAAACTGTTTTTT
- | TRBJ2-3 | TRBV28 | TRBD2 | CASSFPLGTSGSTQYF | TGTGCCAGCAGTTTCCCCTTGGGGACTAGCGGCTCCACGCAGTATTTT
- | TRBJ1-1 | TRBV12-5 | - | CASGPAEGTEAFF | TGTGCTAGTGGTCCCGCAGAAGGCACTGAAGCTTTCTTT
- | TRBJ1-1 | TRBV30 | - | CAWREDTYTEAFF | TGTGCCTGGAGGGAAGACACATACACTGAAGCTTTCTTT
- | TRBJ2-6 | TRBV7-7 | - | CASSLSVSGANVLTF | TGTGCCAGCAGCTTGTCGGTCTCTGGGGCCAACGTCCTGACTTTC
- | TRBJ2-7 | TRBV6-7 | - | CASRINWSSYEQYF | TGTGCCAGCAGGATAAACTGGAGCTCCTACGAGCAGTACTTC
- | TRBJ1-2 | TRBV6-8 | - | CASRKGGLGYGYTF | TGTGCCAGCCGAAAGGGGGGGCTGGGCTATGGCTACACCTTC
few | TRBJ2-1 | TRBV19 | TRBD2 | CASSPGLAGGIYNEQFF | TGTGCCAGTAGTCCAGGACTAGCGGGAGGTATATACAATGAGCAGTTCTTC
- | TRBJ2-3 | TRBV1 | - | CASSQEAGGLSDTQYF | TGCGCCAGCAGCCAAGAGGCGGGAGGTCTCTCAGATACGCAGTATTTT
few | TRBJ1-2 | TRBV11-3 | - | CASSHDLGTNYGYTF | TGTGCCAGCAGCCACGACTTAGGGACTAACTATGGCTACACCTTC
medium-sized | TRBJ1-1 | TRBV11-3 | - | CASSLGSKNTEAFF | TGTGCCAGCAGCTTAGGCAGTAAGAACACTGAAGCTTTCTTT
- | TRBJ1-3 | TRBV10-2 | - | CASSEAISGNTIYF | TGCGCCAGCAGTGAGGCGATCTCTGGAAACACCATATATTTT
- | TRBJ2-1 | TRBV6-8 | TRBD2 | CASSPFAGESNEQFF | TGTGCCAGCAGTCCCTTTGCGGGAGAATCGAATGAGCAGTTCTTC
few | TRBJ1-4 | TRBV6-8 | - | CASSPVRGPKLFF | TGTGCCAGTAGTCCGGTCCGGGGGCCAAAACTGTTTTTT
- | TRBJ2-5 | TRBV28 | TRBD1 | CATRGTRETQYF | TGTGCCACCAGGGGGACACGAGAGACCCAGTACTTC
few | TRBJ1-5 | TRBV15 | - | CATSSPGESGPQHF | TGTGCCACCAGCAGCCCAGGGGAATCAGGGCCCCAGCATTTT
- | TRBJ1-2 | TRBV6-8 | TRBD1 | CASSEGQGARGYTF | TGTGCCAGCAGCGAGGGACAGGGGGCGCGAGGCTACACCTTC
- | TRBJ1-5 | TRBV28 | - | CASSFHRVAQPQHF | TGTGCCAGCAGTTTCCATCGGGTAGCCCAGCCCCAGCATTTT
- | TRBJ1-4 | TRBV10-2 | - | CASSESRREKLFF | TGCGCCAGCAGTGAGTCGAGAAGGGAAAAACTGTTTTTT
- | TRBJ2-3 | TRBV5-1 | TRBD1 | CASSLARQGGTDTQYF | TGCGCCAGCAGCTTGGCCCGCCAGGGGGGCACAGATACGCAGTATTTT